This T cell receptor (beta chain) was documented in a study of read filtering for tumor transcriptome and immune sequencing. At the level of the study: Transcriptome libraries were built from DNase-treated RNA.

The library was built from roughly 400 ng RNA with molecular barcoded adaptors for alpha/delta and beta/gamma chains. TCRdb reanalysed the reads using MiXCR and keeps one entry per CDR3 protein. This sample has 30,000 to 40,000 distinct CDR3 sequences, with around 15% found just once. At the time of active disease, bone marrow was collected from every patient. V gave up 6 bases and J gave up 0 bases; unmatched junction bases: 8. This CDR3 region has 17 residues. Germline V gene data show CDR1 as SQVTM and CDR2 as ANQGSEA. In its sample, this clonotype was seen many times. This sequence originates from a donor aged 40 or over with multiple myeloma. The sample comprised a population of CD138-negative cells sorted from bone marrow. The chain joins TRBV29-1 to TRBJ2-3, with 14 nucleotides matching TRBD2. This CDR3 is CSVSGTSGGVSTDTQYF. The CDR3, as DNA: TGCAGCGTCTCCGGGACTAGCGGGGGAGTAAGCACAGATACGCAGTATTTT.